This TCR beta chain is from a study of cytomegalovirus exposure and HLA in healthy donors. Study context: Findings of an earlier analysis included around 120 million unique TCR beta sequences from roughly 200 million T cells.

PCR primers comprised 60 Vbeta and 13 Jbeta primers. The method was immunoSEQ multiplex PCR; TCRdb's version includes in-frame clones alone and lacks a portion of them. The data contain about 140,000 clones, over 75% of them seen just once; the ten biggest clones take up approximately 8.8%. Remarks on this clone: Its antigen remains unknown.

Trimming took 4 bases from V and 6 from J; bases not matched to a gene: 13. The CDR3 has 17 amino acids. CDR1 is MDHEN, CDR2 SYDVKM, per germline. Study outcomes and limitations: CMV antigen specificity of a few CMV-associated chains was confirmed in vitro. Presence/absence analyses rested on an assumption that sequencing depth was roughly uniform across donors.

The genes are TRBV28 and TRBJ2-1; 9 positions agree with TRBD2. The TCR sequence derives from a woman aged 45-65 years in good health and CMV-seropositive. The sample taken for sequencing was PBMCs. The CDR3 DNA reads TGTGCCAGCAGTTCCGGACCGCGGGGGGGCATTTTCAATGAGCAGTTCTTC. It is translated as CASSSGPRGGIFNEQFF.